This T cell receptor (beta chain) came from a study of human T cells and chemical hapten exposure. Study details: The study enrolled mostly female patients with alopecia areata, totalis or universalis.

Germline-derived CDR1 and CDR2 are MNHEY and SVGAGI. The CDR3 totals 16 residues. Deletions cut 5 bases from V and 0 bases from J, with 14 bases between. The authors' processing: Ranging from roughly 20,000 to 750,000, TCR counts per sample had a median value of approximately 99,000. In TCRdb, the RACE reads were re-called with MiXCR into one record per CDR3 protein. For this entry, the V and J calls and clone size follow TCRdb and not the study's own pipeline. The table records around 350,000 distinct CDR3 sequences, 4.5% to 7% of them present only once. Time point noted: pre-sensitization, week 0. Specified treatment: therapeutic diphenylcyclopropenone sensitization with weekly scalp DPC. General observations from the study: Alopecia affecting every donor means their immune response may not match healthy people's.

As for this clonotype: Its antigen is unidentified.

The specimen was whole blood, collected in connection with sensitization to the hapten diphenylcyclopropenone (DPC). The TCR comes from a woman aged 18-29 years with alopecia areata. Some clones in this sample may be carry-over from other donors' samples. The genes are TRBV6-5 and TRBJ1-5; possible D gene TRBD1, 5 bases. The DNA of the CDR3 is TGTGCCAGCAGTGCCCGACAGTCATATAGCAATCAGCCCCAGCATTTT. The encoded protein is CASSARQSYSNQPQHF.